One and the same sample provided the 2 T cell receptor beta chains below, sequenced in a study of response to subunit inactivated influenza vaccine. MiXCR was run by TCRdb on the RT-PCR reads, yielding one entry per CDR3 protein. The sample yields under 550,000 distinct CDR3 sequences, 7.5% to 8.5% seen once. The specimen comprised PBMCs from blood, sampled less than 30 months after vaccination. These receptors originate from a man aged 45 to 70 who received an inactivated influenza vaccine.

The rearrangement links TRBV6-1 to TRBJ1-2; D gene unclear. Trimming took off 1 base at V and 4 bases at J, with 10 bases between the two ends. The CDR3 sequence is 14 residues long. CDR1 is MNHNS, CDR2 SASEGT, per germline. In DNA form, the CDR3 reads TGTGCCAGCAGTGAAGTTAGTGCGCTCTATGGCTACACCTTC. This codes for CASSEVSALYGYTF.

This clonotype turned up a few times. The chain employs TRBV19 and TRBJ2-1, with 9 bases identical to TRBD2. The J segment lost 2 bases and the V segment lost 6 bases, leaving 5 bases of the junction unmatched. The CDR3 has 15 residues. Germline-derived CDR1 and CDR2 are LNHDA and SQIVND (reference sequence). The CDR3 loop is CASSHSGSPYNEQFF. The CDR3 DNA reads TGTGCCAGTAGCCATAGCGGGAGTCCCTACAATGAGCAGTTCTTC. Drawing the rest from reference TRBV19 and TRBJ2-1, the complete variable domain is DGGITQSPKYLFRKEGQNVTLSCEQNLNHDAMYWYRQDPGQGLRLIYYSQIVNDFQKGDIAEGYSVSREKKESFPLTVTSAQKNPTAFYLCASSHSGSPYNEQFFGPGTRLTVL.